What follows are 14 T cell receptor beta chains derived from one specimen sequenced in a study of T cell responses to AZD1222 COVID-19 vaccine (dated by TCRdb to 2020 to 2023). The sample's time point, from its label and the paper: baseline before first vaccination. The method behind the library was the immunoSEQ multiplex PCR assay. TCRdb limited this immuneACCESS table to in-frame rearrangements with V and J called. A share of clones is missing; checked studies link under half to unresolved V genes, and the rest is unexplained. The table for this sample lists around 120,000 clones; less than 90% of them were counted only once. The ten largest clonotypes hold approximately 9.3% of the sample. The specimen comprised peripheral blood, sampled on day 0 of AZD1222 vaccination. The receptor source for this set is an adult in good health.

The chain uses TRBV11-3 and TRBJ2-3; D is unclear. The CDR3 loop spans 14 amino acids. The V gene lost 0 bases and the J gene lost 6 bases, with 10 bases spanning the gap. Germline V gene lookup returns CDR1 SGHNT and CDR2 YENEEA. The DNA for the CDR3 is TGTGCCAGCAGCTTAGATGCCCGGGCGGATACGCAGTATTTT. Translation gives CASSLDARADTQYF.

In its sample, this clone was seen a few times. The V gene is TRBV4-3, the J gene TRBJ1-2, with D possibly matching TRBD1 (6 bases). The CDR3 is 16 amino acids. Germline assignment: CDR1 LGHNA and CDR2 YSLEER. Trimming cost V 0 bases and J 1 base, with 12 bases left between them. The CDR3 sequence is CASSQEYGGRNYGYTF. CDR3 in DNA: TGCGCCAGCAGCCAAGAGTACGGGGGGCGTAACTATGGCTACACCTTC.

The chain couples TRBV3-1 (or the pseudogene TRBV3-2) to TRBJ2-1; TRBD2 matches at 8 bases. V shed 1 base, J shed 3 bases, and the junction held 2 bases outside the gene matches. The CDR3 runs to 15 residues. Germline V gene lookup returns CDR1 LGHDT and CDR2 YNNKEL (reference sequence). The CDR3 here is CASSQGSGSYNEQFF. CDR3 in DNA: TGTGCCAGCAGCCAAGGGAGCGGGAGCTACAATGAGCAGTTCTTC.

The chain couples TRBV6-5 to TRBJ2-3, with TRBD1 identical over 8 bases. The CDR3 has 11 amino acids. Germline trimming cut 5 bases from V and 14 bases from J; bases unmatched to any gene: 6. Per germline, CDR1 MNHEY and CDR2 SVGAGI. The CDR3 here is CASSRGQVTYF. The CDR3 coding sequence is TGTGCCAGCAGTAGGGGACAGGTGACGTATTTT.

The chain is built from TRBV11-3 and TRBJ1-3, with D tentatively TRBD1 (5 bases). The CDR3 consists of 13 residues. Trimming removed 5 bases from V and 1 base from J, with 6 bases in between. Germline lookup yields CDR1 SGHNT and CDR2 YENEEA. In DNA, the CDR3 is TGTGCCAGCAGCCCAGGGTCTGGAAACACCATATATTTT. This translates into CASSPGSGNTIYF.

This clone was counted a few times. The CDR3 loop reads CASSKGGEAFF. The CDR3, as DNA: TGTGCCAGCAGCAAGGGAGGAGAAGCTTTCTTT. This chain joins TRBV2 and TRBJ1-1; D not certain. Trimming stripped 6 bases from V and 8 bases from J, with 10 bases between. This CDR3 region has 11 residues. Per germline, CDR1 SNHLY and CDR2 FYNNEI.

The chain carries TRBV6-5 and TRBJ2-7; 7 nucleotides line up with TRBD1. CDR1 and CDR2 from the germline V gene are MNHEY and SVGAGI. The CDR3 runs to 15 residues. V shed 6 bases, J shed 0 bases, and the junction held 8 bases outside the gene matches. CDR3 DNA: TGTGCCAGCAGACCAACAGGGGTAAGCTCCTACGAGCAGTACTTC. Translation: CASRPTGVSSYEQYF.

The CDR3 protein is CASSRLGYSSTDTQYF. CDR3 DNA sequence: TGTGCCAGCAGTCGTCTTGGGTACTCTAGCACAGATACGCAGTATTTT. The chain combines TRBV9 with TRBJ2-3; no clear D gene. Trimming removed 5 bases at V and 0 bases at J, with 16 bases between. This CDR3 region has 16 residues. Germline V gives CDR1 SGDLS, CDR2 YYNGEE.

V and J are TRBV7-3 and TRBJ2-1; 10 positions match TRBD2. This CDR3 spans 16 amino acids. Germline-derived CDR1 and CDR2 are SGHTA and FQGTGA. J lost 6 bases, V lost 3 bases, and 8 bases had no gene match. The CDR3 nucleotides read TGTGCCAGCAGCTTTTCCGGGACTAGCGACCCCAATGAGCAGTTCTTC. It is translated as CASSFSGTSDPNEQFF.

The J gene is TRBJ2-5, the V gene TRBV7-2; TRBD1 aligns across 9 bases. CDR3 length: 15 amino acids. Losses at the gene ends were 6 bases for V and 1 base for J; bases not matched to a gene: 6. The germline V gene encodes CDR1 SGHTA and CDR2 FQGNSA. CDR3 bases: TGTGCCAGCAGTCATCCGACAGGGGGCCAAGAGACCCAGTACTTC. Protein: CASSHPTGGQETQYF. The variable domain in full, completed from reference TRBV7-2 and TRBJ2-5, reads GAGVSQSPSNKVTEKGKDVELRCDPISGHTALYWYRQSLGQGLEFLIYFQGNSAPDKSGLPSDRFSAERTGGSVSTLTIQRTQQEDSAVYLCASSHPTGGQETQYFGPGTRLLVL.

V gene TRBV29-1 combines with J gene TRBJ1-2; D is unresolved. This CDR3 contains 15 residues. Germline CDR1 reads SQVTM; CDR2 reads ANQGSEA. V lost 7 bases and J 4 bases, leaving 22 bases between the germline ends. The CDR3 DNA reads as TGCAGCGCCAAGACTCGCAGTGGGGAAAGCTATGGCTACACCTTC. It specifies CSAKTRSGESYGYTF. Looking up the rest from reference TRBV29-1 and TRBJ1-2 gives the full variable domain: SAVISQKPSRDICQRGTSLTIQCQVDSQVTMMFWYRQQPGQSLTLIATANQGSEATYESGFVIDKFPISRPNLTFSTLTVSNMSPEDSSIYLCSAKTRSGESYGYTFGSGTRLTVV.

This chain uses TRBV5-1 with TRBJ2-2; a weak D match, TRBD1 (5 bases). CDR1 is SGHRS, CDR2 YFSETQ, per germline. V was pared by 4 bases and J by 0 bases, with 7 bases between. The CDR3 runs to 14 residues. CDR3 sequence: CASSLTANTGELFF. CDR3 sequence (DNA): TGCGCCAGCAGCCTGACAGCGAACACCGGGGAGCTGTTTTTT.

The chain recombines TRBV7-2 with TRBJ2-5, with 8 bases lining up with TRBD1. V was pared by 7 bases and J by 5 bases, with 15 bases of the junction left unmatched. Germline CDR1 reads SGHTA; CDR2 reads FQGNSA. This CDR3 is 16 amino acids long. CDR3 bases: TGTGCCAGCATCCTACCTCTTCGGACAGGGTATGAGACCCAGTACTTC. This gives the protein CASILPLRTGYETQYF.

The rearrangement joins TRBV6-5 to TRBJ1-5; D gene ambiguous. The ends were cut back, 9 bases at V and 6 bases at J, with 9 bases in the middle. CDR1 MNHEY and CDR2 SVGAGI come from the germline V gene. This CDR3 is built from 11 residues. CDR3 in amino acids: CASGPGQPQHF. The CDR3, as DNA: TGTGCCAGTGGGCCGGGTCAGCCCCAGCATTTT.